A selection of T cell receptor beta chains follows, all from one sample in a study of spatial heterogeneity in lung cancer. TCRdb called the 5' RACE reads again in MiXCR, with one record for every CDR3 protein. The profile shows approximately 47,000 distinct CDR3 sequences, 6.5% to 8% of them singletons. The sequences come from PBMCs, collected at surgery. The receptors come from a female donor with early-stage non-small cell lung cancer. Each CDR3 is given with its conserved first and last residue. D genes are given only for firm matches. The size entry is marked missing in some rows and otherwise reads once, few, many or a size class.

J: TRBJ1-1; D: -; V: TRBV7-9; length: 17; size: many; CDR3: CASSLVGFGLVNTEAFF; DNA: TGTGCCAGCAGCTTAGTGGGGTTCGGGTTGGTGAACACTGAAGCTTTCTTT
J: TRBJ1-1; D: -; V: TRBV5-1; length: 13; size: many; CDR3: CASGEQGNTEAFF; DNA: TGCGCCAGCGGGGAACAGGGGAACACTGAAGCTTTCTTT
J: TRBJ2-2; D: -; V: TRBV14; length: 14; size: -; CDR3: CASSPLGGTGELFF; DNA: TGTGCCAGCAGCCCCCTAGGGGGGACCGGGGAGCTGTTTTTT
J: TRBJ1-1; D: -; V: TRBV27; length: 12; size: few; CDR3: CASSSVLGEAFF; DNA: TGTGCCAGCAGTTCCGTGTTGGGTGAAGCTTTCTTT
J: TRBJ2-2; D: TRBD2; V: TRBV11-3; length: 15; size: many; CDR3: CASSFGGTNTGELFF; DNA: TGTGCCAGCAGCTTCGGGGGGACGAACACCGGGGAGCTGTTTTTT
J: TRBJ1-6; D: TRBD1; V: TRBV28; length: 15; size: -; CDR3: CASSPQTGTNSPLHF; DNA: TGTGCCAGCAGTCCGCAGACAGGGACCAATTCACCCCTCCACTTT
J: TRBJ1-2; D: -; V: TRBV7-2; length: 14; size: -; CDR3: CASSSGSIRYGYTF; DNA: TGTGCCAGCAGCTCCGGGTCGATTCGATATGGCTACACCTTC
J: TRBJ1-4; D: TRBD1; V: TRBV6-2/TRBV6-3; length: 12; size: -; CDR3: CASSRTGGKLFF; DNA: TGTGCCAGCAGCCGGACAGGCGGAAAACTGTTTTTT
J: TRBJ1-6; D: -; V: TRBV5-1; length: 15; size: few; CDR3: CASSPTAGVDSPLHF; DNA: TGCGCCAGCAGCCCCACCGCGGGGGTCGATTCACCCCTCCACTTT
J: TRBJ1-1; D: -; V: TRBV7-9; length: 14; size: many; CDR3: CASSETTSNTEAFF; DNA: TGTGCCAGCAGCGAGACCACCTCGAACACTGAAGCTTTCTTT
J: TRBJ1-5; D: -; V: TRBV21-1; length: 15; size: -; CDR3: CASSFSRDSNQPQHF; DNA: TGTGCCAGCAGCTTCTCCCGGGACAGTAATCAGCCCCAGCATTTT
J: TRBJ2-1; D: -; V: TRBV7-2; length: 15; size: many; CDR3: CASSLARASYNEQFF; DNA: TGTGCCAGCAGCTTAGCCAGGGCCTCCTACAATGAGCAGTTCTTC
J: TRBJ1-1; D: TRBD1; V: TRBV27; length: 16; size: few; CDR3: CASSPWTGGANTEAFF; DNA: TGTGCCAGCAGTCCGTGGACAGGGGGGGCGAACACTGAAGCTTTCTTT
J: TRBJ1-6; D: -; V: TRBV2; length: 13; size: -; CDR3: CASSASKNSPLHF; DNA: TGTGCCAGCAGTGCATCCAAAAATTCACCCCTCCACTTT
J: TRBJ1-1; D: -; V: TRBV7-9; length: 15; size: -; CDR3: CVSSSTGQRNTEAFF; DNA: TGTGTCAGCAGCTCAACAGGACAGAGGAACACTGAAGCTTTCTTT
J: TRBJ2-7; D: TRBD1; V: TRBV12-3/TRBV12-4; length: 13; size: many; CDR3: CASSLKGAGEQYF; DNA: TGTGCCAGCAGTTTAAAGGGGGCGGGCGAGCAGTACTTC
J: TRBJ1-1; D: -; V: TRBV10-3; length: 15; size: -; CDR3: CASRAGVDGNTEAFF; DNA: TGTGCCTCGAGGGCGGGAGTTGACGGAAACACTGAAGCTTTCTTT
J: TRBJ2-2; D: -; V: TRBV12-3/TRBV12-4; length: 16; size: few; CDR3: CASSFGAGGGQGELFF; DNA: TGTGCCAGCAGTTTCGGGGCAGGGGGAGGACAAGGGGAGCTGTTTTTT
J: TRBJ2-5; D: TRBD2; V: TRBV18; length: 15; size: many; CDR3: CASSPLAGRQETQYF; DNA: TGTGCCAGCTCACCATTAGCGGGGCGACAAGAGACCCAGTACTTC
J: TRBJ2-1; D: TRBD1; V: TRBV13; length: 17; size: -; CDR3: CASSFLLQGDGFNEQFF; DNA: TGTGCCAGCAGCTTCCTCCTTCAGGGGGATGGTTTTAATGAGCAGTTCTTC
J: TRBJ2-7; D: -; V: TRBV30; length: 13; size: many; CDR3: CAWSSGDSYEQYF; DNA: TGTGCCTGGAGTAGTGGGGACTCCTACGAGCAGTACTTC
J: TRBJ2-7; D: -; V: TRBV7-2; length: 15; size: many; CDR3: CASSPSGGASYEQYF; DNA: TGTGCCAGCAGCCCGTCTGGGGGGGCATCCTACGAGCAGTACTTC
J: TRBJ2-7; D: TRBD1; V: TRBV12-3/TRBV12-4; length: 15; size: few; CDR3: CASSSGTVLSYEQYF; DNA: TGTGCCAGCAGTTCCGGGACAGTCCTTTCCTACGAGCAGTACTTC
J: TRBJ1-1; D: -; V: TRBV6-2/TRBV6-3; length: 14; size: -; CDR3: CASKELFMNTEAFF; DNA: TGTGCCAGCAAGGAACTGTTCATGAACACTGAAGCTTTCTTT
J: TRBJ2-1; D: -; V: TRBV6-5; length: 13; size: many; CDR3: CASSYTPYNEQFF; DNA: TGTGCCAGCAGTTATACGCCCTACAATGAGCAGTTCTTC
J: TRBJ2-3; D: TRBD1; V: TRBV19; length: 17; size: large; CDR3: CASSTGTVAWGTDTQYF; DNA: TGTGCCAGTAGTACGGGGACAGTCGCCTGGGGCACAGATACGCAGTATTTT